This paragraph reports one T cell receptor beta chain. This clone showed up just once. There is no known antigen for this receptor. Per-nucleotide qualities are absent, and no much larger clonotype sits a single base away. The library came from the immunoSEQ multiplex PCR assay. A mixture of 60 forward primers for TCR Vbeta segments and 13 reverse primers for TCR Jbeta segments was used in the multiplex PCR. Amplification of the CDR3 region of rearranged TCR beta genes was performed with a multiplex PCR assay on genomic DNA. On the Illumina HiSeq System, the amplified TCR beta libraries were sequenced as 87-base-pair reads. The authors processed their data as follows. In a later analysis, 80 million or so unique TCR beta chains were counted across the 500 to 700 repertoires, and some 10 million of these chains were shared by at least two donors. Raw reads were error-corrected and collapsed into unique sequences by a nearest-neighbor algorithm in which closely related sequences were merged to remove PCR and sequencing errors. Alignment of CDR3 sequences to IMGT reference sequences was used to assign V, D and J gene segments. For a sequence to be retained, at least a six-nucleotide match to both a V gene segment and a J gene segment was required. Rearrangements were called productive when the CDR3 lacked stop codons and stayed in frame with V and J; all others were non-productive. Following IMGT convention, CDR3 was defined as the stretch from the second conserved V-encoded cysteine to the conserved J-encoded phenylalanine. In an earlier analysis of around 570 of the donors, sequences lacking an unambiguous match to a single V gene segment were excluded. An earlier analysis of 587 of the donors called V segments functional above 56.7% productive rearrangements and segregating when the between-donor standard deviation exceeded 5%. A statistical classification framework was developed to diagnose cytomegalovirus status using the catalog of TCR beta chain sequences. In a later analysis, TCR nucleotide sequences were compared against IMGT/GENE-DB human TR gene sequences so that V and J genes could be assigned. A later analysis assigned CDR3 sequences and most-parsimonious VDJ recombination scenarios with the TCRdist pipeline. In a later analysis, each TCR beta chain was defined by its CDR3 amino acid sequence together with its V-gene family, and reads lacking a unique V-gene family were excluded. As a way to deal with suspected cross-contamination and a sequencing artifact, a later analysis dropped roughly 620 nucleotide sequences that were highly shared and had low generation probability. In a later analysis, a clonal expansion index was calculated for each public chain from normalized within-repertoire ranks of inferred template counts. Generation probabilities in a later analysis came from a VDJ recombination model fitted to out-of-frame rearrangements, and those results were checked against IGoR. Hypergeometric tests were used in a later analysis to score TCR-TCR, TCR-HLA and TCR-CMV co-occurrence, with a repertoire-size bias correction applied to the TCR pairs. In a later analysis, false discovery rates were estimated by permuting HLA or CMV assignments 20 times. In a later analysis, co-occurring TCRs were grouped using DBSCAN, and TCRdist sequence similarity was added for clustering within HLA-allele-positive subsets. For co-occurrence clustering, repertoires with fewer than 30,000 or more than 120,000 public chains were excluded, along with 4 to 6 repertoires with anomalous nucleotide sharing. As stored in TCRdb, this immuneACCESS dataset retains in-frame rearrangements with V and J assigned. A fraction of the clones does not appear; measured against another copy, unresolved V genes explain less than half of the discrepancy, and the remainder lacks a known reason. That table is the source of V, J and clone size, and D and trimming were worked out from the DNA. The sample table records approximately 140,000 clones; more than 60% of these occur just once. The ten biggest clones cover approximately 3.2% of the sample.

This sample was included in a study of cytomegalovirus exposure and HLA in healthy donors listed by TCRdb under 2017. Background for the entire study: In an earlier analysis of under 750 of the donors, 276 Gb of sequence data and approximately 120 million unique TCR beta sequences from 150 million to 200 million T cells were reported. An early release that covered several hundred HLA-typed donors contained around 300 gigabases of sequencing data and about 93 million unique TCR sequences. Of the 300 to 500 genotyped donors, 81% were placed in the genetic ancestry cluster associated with self-reported Caucasian donors. The study was designed to test whether signatures of past pathogen exposure could be identified by cataloging public T cell receptors. The study profiled the T cell repertoires of approximately 700 subjects by immunosequencing and related them to cytomegalovirus serostatus. In addition to the first cohort of around 670 subjects, a separate validation cohort of 130 or so different subjects was used. The study combined high-throughput TCR immunosequencing, statistical association of individual TCRs with disease status, and machine learning to predict cytomegalovirus infection status. A later analysis re-analyzed previously published TCR beta repertoires from 666 donors and added high-resolution HLA genotyping to study TCR occurrence patterns. Rather than drawing on any new phenotypic data, the later analysis identified candidate immune exposures from TCR beta sequences and the way those sequences occurred across donors. To decide whether each TCR beta V gene segment behaved as functional or pseudogenic, an earlier analysis of nearly 600 of the donors relied on high-throughput TCR beta sequencing. Donor age, sex, ethnicity and CMV serostatus were compiled alongside the repertoire data. In a later genetic analysis, genome-wide SNP genotypes for about three fifths of the roughly 670 donors were used, and that subset was treated as a discovery cohort. Every discovery cohort repertoire had been produced on one sequencing platform. HLA typing included class I and class II loci at four-digit resolution. The number of typed donors differed by locus: about 620-640 for A, B, C, DRB1 and DQB1; some 540 for DQA1; 606 for DPA1; and about 450 for DPB1. Because of strong linkage in the cohort, five DR-DQ haplotypes were treated as single units for association and clustering. Among roughly 400 genotyped donors of the cohort, an average of around 250,000 unique TCR beta nucleotide sequences was sequenced per donor, of which approximately 18% were non-productive. Paper-wide results and their limitations: The earlier analysis of about 600 of the donors excluded over 15 rarely observed V segments, including chromosome 9 orphons, because counts were too low. A later analysis reported that several top co-occurrence clusters appeared linked to parvovirus B19, influenza, CMV and Epstein-Barr virus. Across donors, most TCR sequences were observed very rarely, whereas some public TCRs were present in many individuals. It was suggested by the authors that the approach could potentially be generalized to other disease states and immunological phenotypes. A later analysis associated about 17,000 TCR beta sequences with specific HLA alleles at a false discovery rate of 0.05. Compared with equally common non-associated chains, HLA-associated TCR beta chains in a later analysis were more clonally expanded and had lower generation probabilities. A cluster of highly shared sequence variants was judged likely to represent a technical artifact of the sequencing pipeline. A further reported finding was that TCR beta sequences accurately predicted the HLA-A and HLA-B alleles for most subjects in the first cohort. According to a later analysis, most CMV-associated TCR beta chains appeared to be HLA-restricted, and the HLA associations seemed to be driven largely by CMV exposure. In a later genetic analysis, fewer N-insertions in productive TCRs were reported among donors in an Asian-associated ancestry cluster than the 666-donor mean. Three of the identified cytomegalovirus-associated TCR beta chains were confirmed in vitro to be specific for cytomegalovirus antigens. Strong co-occurrence of HLA alleles, especially DR and DQ, made assigning TCR associations to individual alleles difficult. The only immune exposure information available for the cohort was CMV serostatus. The classifier was reported to diagnose cytomegalovirus status with high specificity and sensitivity in both the original cohort and the validation cohort. According to a later analysis, TCR association rates differed among HLA loci, with DRB1 alleles showing the most associated TCRs and HLA-C alleles showing the fewest. A later genetic analysis associated a missense DCLRE1C variant with V-gene and J-gene trimming of TCR beta chains, and an independent cohort replicated the association. Because HLA typing was unavailable for some donors at each locus, only the typed subset was used in association tests. Only TCR beta chains were sequenced in this cohort, and the absence of alpha or paired-chain data limited detectable features. The study gave a list of more than 150 TCR beta chains associated with cytomegalovirus. In an earlier analysis of more than 500 of the donors, most TCR beta V segments appeared in productive rearrangements about 87% or about 30% of the time, broadly matching IMGT annotations. The presence/absence analyses assumed that sequencing depth was roughly uniform across donors, and that assumption may not be true. Some IMGT-functional V segments, including TRBV6-2 and TRBV6-3, could not be distinguished by the 87-base-pair reads and were therefore excluded. Correlated functional status among segregating V segments might be attributable to linkage disequilibrium, but an unknown experimental factor could not be ruled out.

CDR1 and CDR2, per the germline V gene (reference sequence), are WNHNN and SYGVQD. Trimming removed 8 bases from V and 4 bases from J, leaving 18 bases between the germline ends. The CDR3, cysteine through phenylalanine, is 15 amino acids long. Here the CDR3 DNA is all that survives: 45 bases in frame from base 1. The cohort consisted of hundreds of healthy bone marrow donors. At the time of sampling, all cohort members were nominally healthy, though unrecorded immune exposures were likely present. The donor was CMV seronegative and was included in the group of a few hundred seronegative cohort members. Every donor gave a peripheral blood sample, and the peripheral blood mononuclear cells from that sample were used for TCR beta sequencing. The Qiagen DNeasy Blood Extraction Kit was used to extract genomic DNA from the blood cell samples.

The TCR was taken from a man between 35 and 55 years old in good health and CMV-seronegative. The sequenced material came from PBMCs. This chain is built from TRBV10-1 and TRBJ2-1, and possibly TRBD1, on 6 matching bases. The CDR3 loop reads CASGRDTTSYNEQFF. The DNA sequence reads TGCGCCAGCGGCCGGGACACAACTTCATACAATGAGCAGTTCTTC.